The TCR beta chain under discussion was sequenced for a study of chronic HIV infection and antiretroviral therapy. Germline V gene lookup returns CDR1 SGHNT and CDR2 YYREEE (reference sequence). The CDR3 extends over 15 amino acids. Trimming took 4 bases from V and 1 from J; bases not matched to a gene: 3. Each CDR3 protein is one row after TCRdb ran MiXCR on the 5' RACE reads. This table has 40,000 to 50,000 distinct CDR3 sequences, about 19% appearing once. The genes are TRBV5-4 and TRBJ2-5, with TRBD2 matching over 11 bases. This clonotype was sampled from an adult who had HIV and had not received antiretroviral therapy, or was an uninfected healthy control (not recorded which). Sequencing used peripheral blood. In nucleotides, the CDR3 is TGTGCCAGCAGCCCCACTAGCGGGAGCCAAGAGACCCAGTACTTC. This encodes CASSPTSGSQETQYF.